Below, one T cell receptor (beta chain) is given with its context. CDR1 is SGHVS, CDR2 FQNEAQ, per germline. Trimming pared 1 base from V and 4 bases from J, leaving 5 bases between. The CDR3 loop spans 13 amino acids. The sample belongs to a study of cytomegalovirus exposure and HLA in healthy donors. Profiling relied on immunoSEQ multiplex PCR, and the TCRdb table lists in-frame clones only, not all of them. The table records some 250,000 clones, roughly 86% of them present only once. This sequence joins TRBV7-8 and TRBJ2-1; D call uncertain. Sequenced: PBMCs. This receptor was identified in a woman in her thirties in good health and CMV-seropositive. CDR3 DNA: TGTGCCAGCAGCTTAGAAGCGTACAATGAGCAGTTCTTC. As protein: CASSLEAYNEQFF.